Detailed here is one T cell receptor (beta chain). What it recognizes is unknown. The sample belongs to a study of cytotoxic CD8 clonotypes in ibrutinib-treated CLL. Study background: Of a cohort that held around 10 relapsed/refractory and roughly 15 treatment-naive patients, 17 to 18 were IGHV unmutated.

Germline V gene data show CDR1 as SGHVS and CDR2 as FQNEAQ. V dropped 1 base and J dropped 7 bases, with 11 bases sitting between them. The CDR3 is 14 residues long. Generated by immunoSEQ multiplex PCR, the TCRdb table keeps only in-frame clones and is missing some. The sample includes fewer than 80,000 clones, approximately 62% of them seen just once. The study's findings and limits: Contraction or stability on treatment was seen for public clonotypes, which were uncommon. Clonality rose at ibrutinib response and fell back toward baseline at progression. Higher circulating CD8+ T-cell counts strongly accompanied higher baseline clonality, above age-matched healthy donors.

V and J are TRBV7-8 and TRBJ2-1; D is perhaps TRBD2 (6 bases). The sequence was collected from a human donor with chronic lymphocytic leukemia. The source was PBMCs, collected after 12 months of ibrutinib treatment. Here the CDR3 reads CASSLDYGSNEQFF. Here the CDR3 DNA reads TGTGCCAGCAGCTTAGATTACGGGAGTAATGAGCAGTTCTTC.